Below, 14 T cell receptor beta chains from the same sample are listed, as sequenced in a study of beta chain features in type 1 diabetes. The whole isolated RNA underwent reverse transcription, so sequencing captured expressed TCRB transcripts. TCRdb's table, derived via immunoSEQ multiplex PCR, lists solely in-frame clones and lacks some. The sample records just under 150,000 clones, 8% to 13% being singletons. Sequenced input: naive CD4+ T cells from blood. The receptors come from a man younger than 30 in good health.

CDR3 nucleotide sequence: TGCGCCAGCAGCTTGGCTCAGGGGGCCTATAATTCACCCCTCCACTTT. Encoded protein: CASSLAQGAYNSPLHF. V is TRBV5-1 and J is TRBJ1-6, with 7 bases matching TRBD1. J lost 2 bases, V lost 0 bases, and 2 bases had no gene match. The CDR3 has 16 residues. CDR1 SGHRS and CDR2 YFSETQ come from the germline V gene.

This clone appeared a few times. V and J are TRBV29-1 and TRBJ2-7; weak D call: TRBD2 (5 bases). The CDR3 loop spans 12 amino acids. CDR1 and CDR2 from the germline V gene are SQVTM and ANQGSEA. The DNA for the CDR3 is TGCAGAACCGGAGGCTTCGAGGACGAGCAGTACTTC. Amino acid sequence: CRTGGFEDEQYF.

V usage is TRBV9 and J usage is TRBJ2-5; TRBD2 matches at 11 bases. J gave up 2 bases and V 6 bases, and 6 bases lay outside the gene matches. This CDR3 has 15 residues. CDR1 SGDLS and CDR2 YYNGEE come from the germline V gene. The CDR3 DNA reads TGTGCCAGCAACGTTAGCGGGGGGGCTCAAGAGACCCAGTACTTC. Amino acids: CASNVSGGAQETQYF.

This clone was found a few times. For the CDR3, the DNA is TGTGCCAGCAGACCCCGACCGGGACAGGGGTTCGAGCAGTACTTC. Translating it yields CASRPRPGQGFEQYF. The chain carries TRBV7-2 and TRBJ2-7; 10 nucleotides align to TRBD1. CDR3 size: 15 residues. Germline V gene data show CDR1 as SGHTA and CDR2 as FQGNSA. After removal of 6 bases from V and 6 bases from J, the junction contained 11 bases not matched to a gene.

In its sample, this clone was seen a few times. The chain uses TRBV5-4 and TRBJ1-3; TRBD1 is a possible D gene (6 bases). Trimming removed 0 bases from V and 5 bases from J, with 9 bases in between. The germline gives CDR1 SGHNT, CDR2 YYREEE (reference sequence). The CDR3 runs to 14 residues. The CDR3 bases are TGTGCCAGCAGCTTGGCAGGGGACCGAAACACCATATATTTT. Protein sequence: CASSLAGDRNTIYF.

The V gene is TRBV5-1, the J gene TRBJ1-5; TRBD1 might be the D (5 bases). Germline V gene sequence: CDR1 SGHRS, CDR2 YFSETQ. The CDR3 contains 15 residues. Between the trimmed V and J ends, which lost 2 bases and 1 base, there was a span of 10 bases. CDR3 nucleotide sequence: TGCGCCAGCAGCTTTACGCCAGGGAGCAATCAGCCCCAGCATTTT. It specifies CASSFTPGSNQPQHF.

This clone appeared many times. This chain's CDR3 is CAWSGMGLAGETQYF. DNA of the CDR3: TGTGCCTGGAGTGGAATGGGTCTAGCTGGCGAGACCCAGTACTTC. The chain has TRBV30 and TRBJ2-5; D may be TRBD2 (5 bases). The CDR3 extends over 15 amino acids. Germline V gene data show CDR1 as GTSNPN and CDR2 as SVGIG (reference sequence). V dropped 1 base and J dropped 5 bases, with 17 bases sitting between them.

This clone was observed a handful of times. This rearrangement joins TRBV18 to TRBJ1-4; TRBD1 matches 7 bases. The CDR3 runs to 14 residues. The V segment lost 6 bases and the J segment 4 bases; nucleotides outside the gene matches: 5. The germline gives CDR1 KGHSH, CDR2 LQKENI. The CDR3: CASSWQGVNEKLFF. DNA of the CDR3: TGTGCCAGCTCGTGGCAGGGGGTTAATGAAAAACTGTTTTTT.

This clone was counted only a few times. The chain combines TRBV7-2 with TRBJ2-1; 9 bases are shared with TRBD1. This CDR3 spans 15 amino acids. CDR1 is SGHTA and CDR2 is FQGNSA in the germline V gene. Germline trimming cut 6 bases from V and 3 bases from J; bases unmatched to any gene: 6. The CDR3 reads CASSFRDRDYNEQFF. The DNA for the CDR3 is TGTGCCAGCAGTTTCCGGGACAGGGACTACAATGAGCAGTTCTTC. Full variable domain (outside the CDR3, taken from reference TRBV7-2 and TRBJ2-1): GAGVSQSPSNKVTEKGKDVELRCDPISGHTALYWYRQSLGQGLEFLIYFQGNSAPDKSGLPSDRFSAERTGGSVSTLTIQRTQQEDSAVYLCASSFRDRDYNEQFFGPGTRLTVL.

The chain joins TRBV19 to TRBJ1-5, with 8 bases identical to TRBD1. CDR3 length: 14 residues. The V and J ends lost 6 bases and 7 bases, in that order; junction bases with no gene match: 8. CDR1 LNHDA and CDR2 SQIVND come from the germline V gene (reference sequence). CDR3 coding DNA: TGTGCCAGTAGCCGGACAGGGTCTAGGCAGCCCCAGCATTTT. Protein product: CASSRTGSRQPQHF.

For the CDR3, the DNA is TGTGCCAGCAGTGAAAGGGGCAGGGAAAACACCGGGGAGCTGTTTTTT. Encoded protein: CASSERGRENTGELFF. This rearrangement joins TRBV2 to TRBJ2-2; possible D gene TRBD1, 5 bases. The germline V and J ends were trimmed by 2 bases and 2 bases, with 12 bases remaining between them. Germline values: CDR1 SNHLY, CDR2 FYNNEI. The CDR3 has 16 amino acids. Supplemented by reference TRBV2 and TRBJ2-2, the full variable domain reads EPEVTQTPSHQVTQMGQEVILRCVPISNHLYFYWYRQILGQKVEFLVSFYNNEISEKSEIFDDQFSVERPDGSNFTLKIRSTKLEDSAMYFCASSERGRENTGELFFGEGSRLTVL.

In DNA, the CDR3 is TGTGCCAGCAGCTTCAAGAGTCCTTACGAGCAGTACTTC. As protein: CASSFKSPYEQYF. The chain is built from TRBV11-2 and TRBJ2-5; no clear D. The end of the DNA is better explained by TRBJ2-7, so the J call may be wrong. Germline-derived CDR1 and CDR2 are SGHAT and FQNNGV. This CDR3 is 13 amino acids long.

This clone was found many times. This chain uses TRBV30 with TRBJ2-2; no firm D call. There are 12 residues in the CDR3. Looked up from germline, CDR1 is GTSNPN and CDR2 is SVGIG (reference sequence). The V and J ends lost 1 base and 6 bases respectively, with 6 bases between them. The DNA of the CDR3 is TGTGCCTGGAGTGATCTCGCCGGGGAGCTGTTTTTT. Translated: CAWSDLAGELFF.

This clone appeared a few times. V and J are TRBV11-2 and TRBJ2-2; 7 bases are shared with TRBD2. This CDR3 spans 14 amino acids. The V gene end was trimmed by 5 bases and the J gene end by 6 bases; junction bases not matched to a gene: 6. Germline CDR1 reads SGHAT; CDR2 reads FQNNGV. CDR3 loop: CASSPNLAAGELFF. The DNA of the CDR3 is TGTGCCAGCAGCCCGAACCTAGCGGCCGGGGAGCTGTTTTTT.